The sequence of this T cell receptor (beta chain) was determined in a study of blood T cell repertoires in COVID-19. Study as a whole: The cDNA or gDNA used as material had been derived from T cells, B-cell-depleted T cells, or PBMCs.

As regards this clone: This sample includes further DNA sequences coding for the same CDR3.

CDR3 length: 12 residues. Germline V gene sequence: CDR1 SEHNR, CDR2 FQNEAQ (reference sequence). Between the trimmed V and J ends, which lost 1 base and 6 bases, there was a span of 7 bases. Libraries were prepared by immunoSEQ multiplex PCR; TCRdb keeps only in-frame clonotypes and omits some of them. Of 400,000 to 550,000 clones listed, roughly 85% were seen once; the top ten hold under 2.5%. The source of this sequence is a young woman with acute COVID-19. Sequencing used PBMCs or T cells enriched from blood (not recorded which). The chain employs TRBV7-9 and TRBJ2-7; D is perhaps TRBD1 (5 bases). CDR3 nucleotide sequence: TGTGCCAGCAGCTTAGGTAGGGGCGAGCAGTACTTC. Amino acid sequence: CASSLGRGEQYF.